This T cell receptor beta chain was obtained from a study of blood T cell repertoires in COVID-19. Study as a whole: PBMCs, B-cell-depleted T cells, or T cells were the source of the cDNA or gDNA that made up the material.

Clones were read by immunoSEQ multiplex PCR, and TCRdb kept only the in-frame ones, dropping some. There are 210,000 or so clones in the sample; more than 80% occur only once, and roughly 7% lies in the top ten. This sequence originates from a woman aged 80 or over with COVID-19, enrolled during active disease. Specimen: peripheral blood.

The CDR3 DNA reads as TGTGCCAGCAGCTTTAAACTAGTCAGCACCGGGGAGCTGTTTTTT. This encodes CASSFKLVSTGELFF. The V call is TRBV11-2, the J call TRBJ2-2; maybe TRBD2 (5 bases). The germline V gene encodes CDR1 SGHAT and CDR2 FQNNGV. Trimming cost V 3 bases and J 4 bases, with 12 bases left between them. This CDR3 has 15 amino acids. The full variable domain, its missing parts supplied by reference TRBV11-2 and TRBJ2-2, is EAGVAQSPRYKIIEKRQSVAFWCNPISGHATLYWYQQILGQGPKLLIQFQNNGVVDDSQLPKDRFSAERLKGVDSTLKIQPAKLEDSAVYLCASSFKLVSTGELFFGEGSRLTVL.